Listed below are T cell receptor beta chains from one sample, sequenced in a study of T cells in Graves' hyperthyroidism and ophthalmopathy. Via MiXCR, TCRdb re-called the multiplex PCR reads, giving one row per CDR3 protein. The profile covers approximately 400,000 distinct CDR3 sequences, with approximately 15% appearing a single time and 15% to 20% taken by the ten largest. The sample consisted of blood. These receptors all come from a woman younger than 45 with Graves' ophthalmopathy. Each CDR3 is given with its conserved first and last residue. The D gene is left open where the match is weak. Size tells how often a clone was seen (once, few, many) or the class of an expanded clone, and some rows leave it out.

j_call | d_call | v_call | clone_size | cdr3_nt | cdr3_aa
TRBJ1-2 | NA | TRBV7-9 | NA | TGTGCCAGCAGCCTAAACGGGGACTCCTATGGCTACACCTTC | CASSLNGDSYGYTF
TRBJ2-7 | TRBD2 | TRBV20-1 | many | TGCAGTGCTAGAGTAGGGGCTAGGGTCCTAGCGGGGCCGACCTACGAGCAGTACTTC | CSARVGARVLAGPTYEQYF
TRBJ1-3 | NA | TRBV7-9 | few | TGTGCCAGCAGCTTTCCAGTTATCTCTGGAAACACCATATATTTT | CASSFPVISGNTIYF
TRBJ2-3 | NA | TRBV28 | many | TGTGCCAGCAGTTTACTGTCCGGATTGTTCACAGATACGCAGTATTTT | CASSLLSGLFTDTQYF
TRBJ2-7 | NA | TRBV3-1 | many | TGTGCCAGCAGCCCAAAGGTGGGGGCGTTCTCCTACGAGCAGTACTTC | CASSPKVGAFSYEQYF
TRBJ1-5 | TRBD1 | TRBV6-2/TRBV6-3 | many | TGTGCCAGCAGTAACAGGGGACATTACAATCAGCCCCAGCATTTT | CASSNRGHYNQPQHF
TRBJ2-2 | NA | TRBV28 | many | TGTGCCAGCAGTACAGGGGGGGAGCTGTTTTTT | CASSTGGELFF
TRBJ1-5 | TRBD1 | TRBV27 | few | TGTGCCAGTTCGGATCGACAGGGACGGAATCAGCCCCAGCATTTT | CASSDRQGRNQPQHF
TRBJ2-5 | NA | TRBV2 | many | TGTGCCAGCAGTGAGTTCCAGCGGAGTAGGCAAGAGACCCAGTACTTC | CASSEFQRSRQETQYF
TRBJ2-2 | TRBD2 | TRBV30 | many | TGTGCCTGGAGTGTACGGACTAGCGGGGTGGTGGGGACCGGGGAGCTGTTTTTT | CAWSVRTSGVVGTGELFF
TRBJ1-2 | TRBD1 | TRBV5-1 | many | TGCGCCAGCAGCCAAGGACAGGGGGCGCATGGCTACACCTTC | CASSQGQGAHGYTF
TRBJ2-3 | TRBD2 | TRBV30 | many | TGTGCCTGGAGCCCCCCCTTTAGCGGGGGCGTAACAGATACGCAGTATTTT | CAWSPPFSGGVTDTQYF
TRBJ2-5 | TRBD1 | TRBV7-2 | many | TGTGCCAGCAGCCTCAGGACAGGGGGGCAAGAGACCCAGTACTTC | CASSLRTGGQETQYF
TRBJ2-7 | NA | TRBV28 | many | TGTGCCAGCAATAACCCGAGCTCCTACGAGCAGTACTTC | CASNNPSSYEQYF
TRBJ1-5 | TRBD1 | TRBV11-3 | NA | TGTGCCAGCAGCTCCGACCGGGACAGGCTTGTTAGGGGCAATCAGCCCCAGCATTTT | CASSSDRDRLVRGNQPQHF
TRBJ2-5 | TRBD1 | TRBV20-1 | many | TGCAGTGCTGGACAGGCGAAAATCCAAGAGACCCAGTACTTC | CSAGQAKIQETQYF
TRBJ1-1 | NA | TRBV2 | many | TGTGCCAGCAGAGGGCCCACTGAAGCTTTCTTT | CASRGPTEAFF
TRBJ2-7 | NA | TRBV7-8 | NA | TGTGCCAGCAGACCGGACAGTACCTACGAGCAGTACTTC | CASRPDSTYEQYF
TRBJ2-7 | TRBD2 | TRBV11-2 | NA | TGTGCCAGCAGCTTAGATTGGAGCGGGGGCTACGAGCAGTACTTC | CASSLDWSGGYEQYF
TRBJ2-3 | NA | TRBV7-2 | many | TGTGCCAGCAGTCCGACTAGATACACAGATACGCAGTATTTT | CASSPTRYTDTQYF
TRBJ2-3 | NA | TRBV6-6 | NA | TGTGCCAGCAGTTACTCTGGGCTTCCGCCCACAGATACGCAGTATTTT | CASSYSGLPPTDTQYF
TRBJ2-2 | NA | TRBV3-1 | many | TGTGCCAGCAGCCATCTGAACACCGGGGAGCTGTTTTTT | CASSHLNTGELFF
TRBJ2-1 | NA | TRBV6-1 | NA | TGTGCCAGCAGTGAAGGTTGGGGCAATGAGCAGCTCTTC | CASSEGWGNEQLF
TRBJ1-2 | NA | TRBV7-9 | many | TGTGCCAGCAGCTTAGTTAGGCGGCAGGGAGTCAACTATGGCTACACCTTC | CASSLVRRQGVNYGYTF
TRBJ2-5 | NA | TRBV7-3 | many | TGTGCCAGCAGCTTAACCCGTGGGGAGACCCAGTACTTC | CASSLTRGETQYF
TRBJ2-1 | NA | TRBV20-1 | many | TGCAGTGCTACGTATACCAATGCCCACAATGAGCAGTTCTTC | CSATYTNAHNEQFF
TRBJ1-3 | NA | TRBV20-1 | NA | TGCAGTGCTAGAGAGTTGGGTCCTGGAAACACCATATATTTT | CSARELGPGNTIYF
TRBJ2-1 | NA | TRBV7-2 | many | TGTGCCAGCATACCCGTTGTTGGGGATGAGCAGTTCTTC | CASIPVVGDEQFF
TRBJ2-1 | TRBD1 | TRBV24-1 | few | TGTGCCACCAGTGACCCGGGACAGGGGGAAAGGAATGAGCAGTTCTTC | CATSDPGQGERNEQFF
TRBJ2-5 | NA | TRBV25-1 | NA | TGTGCCAGCAGTGAATCATTGGGGGGCCAAGACACCCAGTACTTC | CASSESLGGQDTQYF
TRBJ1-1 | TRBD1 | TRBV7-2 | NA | TGTGCCAGCAGCTCTCGGACAGGGGTCACTGAAGCTTTCTTT | CASSSRTGVTEAFF
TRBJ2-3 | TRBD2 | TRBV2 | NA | TGTGCCAGCAGTGGACTAGCGGGGCCAGGAGATACGCAGTATTTT | CASSGLAGPGDTQYF
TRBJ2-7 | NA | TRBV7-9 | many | TGTGCCAGCAGCCCCGGTCGAGGGGGGGCCGCTAACGAGCAGTACTTC | CASSPGRGGAANEQYF
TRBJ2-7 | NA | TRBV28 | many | TGTGCCAGCACCCCGAGACCTCCCTACGAGCAGTACTTC | CASTPRPPYEQYF
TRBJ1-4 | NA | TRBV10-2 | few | TGCGCCAGCAGTGAGTTGGAAGTTGGTGAAAAACTGTTTTTT | CASSELEVGEKLFF
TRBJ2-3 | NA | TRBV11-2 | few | TGTGCCAGCAGCCAGGGGGCAGCGGGGGGCCCCACTAGCACAGATACGCAGTATTTT | CASSQGAAGGPTSTDTQYF
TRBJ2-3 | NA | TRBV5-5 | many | TGTGCCAGCAGCTTGGAAGGCAGGGGGGGTCAGTTGTATTTT | CASSLEGRGGQLYF